Shown below are 10 T cell receptor beta chains from a single sample sequenced in a study of blood T cell repertoires in COVID-19. Sequenced by immunoSEQ multiplex PCR; TCRdb stores in-frame clones only, minus some. The sample includes 35,000 to 50,000 clones, more than 75% seen only once; the top ten take 4.8%. The sample taken for sequencing was peripheral blood. Receptor source: a human donor in a cohort sampled during active COVID-19.

This chain's CDR3 is CASSEGQASYEQYF. The CDR3 nucleotides are TGTGCCAGCAGCGAGGGACAGGCCTCCTACGAGCAGTACTTC. The V and J genes are TRBV21-1 and TRBJ2-7; no check of the table's D call, TRBD1, against the DNA was made. TRBV21-1 is assigned pseudogene status. This CDR3 has 14 residues.

The chain couples TRBV5-6 to TRBJ2-1; D is unresolved. CDR1 and CDR2 from the germline V gene are SGHDT and YYEEEE. The germline V and J ends were trimmed by 5 bases and 0 bases, with 9 bases remaining between them. The CDR3 has 14 residues. CDR3 sequence: CASRPRDSYNEQFF. The CDR3 region has the DNA TGTGCCAGCAGACCACGAGACTCCTACAATGAGCAGTTCTTC.

This sequence joins TRBV19 and TRBJ2-3; 7 bases fit TRBD1. The ends lost 9 bases at V and 3 bases at J; junction bases unmatched: 15. The CDR3 sequence is 16 residues long. Germline-derived CDR1 and CDR2 are LNHDA and SQIVND (reference sequence). The CDR3 sequence: CASLPGDRRYTDTQYF. CDR3 DNA sequence: TGTGCCAGCCTCCCAGGGGACAGACGCTATACAGATACGCAGTATTTT.

This chain joins TRBV6-5 and TRBJ1-1; 9 nucleotides agree with TRBD1. Germline-derived CDR1 and CDR2 are MNHEY and SVGAGI. J lost 11 bases, V lost 2 bases, and 15 bases had no gene match. The CDR3 has 16 amino acids. In nucleotides, the CDR3 is TGTGCCAGCAGTTACCCCGACGAACAGGGGGCGGTTCTGGCTTTCTTT. It yields the protein CASSYPDEQGAVLAFF.

The V gene is TRBV27, the J gene TRBJ1-5; D may be TRBD1 (5 bases). Germline V lookup: CDR1 MNHEY, CDR2 SMNVEV (reference sequence). The V end was cut by 1 base, the J end by 0 bases, with 13 bases between. This CDR3 has 17 residues. The CDR3, as DNA: TGTGCCAGCAGTTTATGGGCAGGGTCCGATAGCAATCAGCCCCAGCATTTT. Translated: CASSLWAGSDSNQPQHF.

Only one count was recorded for this clone. J is TRBJ2-7 and V is TRBV7-2; 8 nucleotides match TRBD2. Germline values: CDR1 SGHTA, CDR2 FQGNSA. This CDR3 spans 14 amino acids. The V segment lost 3 bases and the J segment 3 bases; nucleotides outside the gene matches: 4. CDR3 DNA sequence: TGTGCCAGCAGCTTCGCTACTAGCGGCTACGAGCAGTACTTC. Protein product: CASSFATSGYEQYF.

V gene TRBV28 combines with J gene TRBJ2-7; 10 bases map to TRBD2. J lost 1 base, V lost 3 bases, and 6 bases had no gene match. The CDR3 is 16 amino acids. The germline CDR1 and CDR2 sequences are MDHEN and SYDVKM. The CDR3 DNA reads as TGTGCCAGCAGTTTGGTGGCTAGCGGGGGTTCCTACGAGCAGTACTTC. As protein: CASSLVASGGSYEQYF.

The rearrangement joins TRBV19 to TRBJ1-2; D is ambiguous. The CDR3 runs 16 residues. V was shortened by 5 bases and J by 0 bases, with 16 bases between the two germline ends. Germline loops: CDR1 LNHDA, CDR2 SQIVND (reference sequence). CDR3 loop: CASSLNRPRANYGYTF. CDR3 in DNA: TGTGCCAGTAGTCTAAACCGTCCAAGAGCTAACTATGGCTACACCTTC.

Only one count was recorded for this clone. The V gene is TRBV27, the J gene TRBJ2-7; TRBD2 agrees at 7 bases. There are 15 residues in the CDR3. Germline CDR1 MNHEY, CDR2 SMNVEV (reference sequence). The trim removed 6 bases at V and 0 bases at J, leaving 8 bases unmatched. DNA for the CDR3: TGTGCCAGCAGCTTAACAGCGGGGCCCTCCTACGAGCAGTACTTC. It codes for CASSLTAGPSYEQYF.

V gene TRBV6-6 combines with J gene TRBJ1-2; 10 bases are shared with TRBD1. This CDR3 has 14 residues. Germline loops: CDR1 MNHNY, CDR2 SVGAGI (reference sequence). The trim removed 2 bases at V and 5 bases at J, leaving 2 bases unmatched. The CDR3 region is CASSYGTGDYGYTF. In nucleotides, the CDR3 is TGTGCCAGCAGTTACGGGACAGGGGATTATGGCTACACCTTC.